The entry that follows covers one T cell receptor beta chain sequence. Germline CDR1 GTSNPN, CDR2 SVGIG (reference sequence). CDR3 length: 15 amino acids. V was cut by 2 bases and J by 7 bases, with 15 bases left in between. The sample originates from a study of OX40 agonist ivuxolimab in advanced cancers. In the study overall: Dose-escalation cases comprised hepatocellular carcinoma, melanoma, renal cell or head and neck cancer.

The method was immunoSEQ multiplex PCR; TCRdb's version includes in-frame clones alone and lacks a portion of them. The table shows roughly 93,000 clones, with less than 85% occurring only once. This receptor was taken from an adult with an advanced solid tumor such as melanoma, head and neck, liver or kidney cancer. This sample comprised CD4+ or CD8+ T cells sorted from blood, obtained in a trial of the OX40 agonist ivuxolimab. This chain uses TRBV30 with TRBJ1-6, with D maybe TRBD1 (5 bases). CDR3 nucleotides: TGTGCCTGGAGTACTCTTTGGGGGTCAAATTCACCCCTCCACTTT. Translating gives CAWSTLWGSNSPLHF.